This TCR beta chain was profiled in a study of control samples from healthy donors and cancer patients. The data were produced by immunoSEQ multiplex PCR, yet TCRdb's version contains in-frame clones alone and is incomplete. The table includes 70,000 to 95,000 clones, over 85% detected once. CDR3 length: 12 residues. The germline CDR1 and CDR2 sequences are SEHNR and FQNEAQ (reference sequence). The V segment lost 3 bases and the J segment 5 bases; nucleotides outside the gene matches: 0. Sequenced material: PBMCs. This sequence was found in a woman between 40 and 50 years old with lung cancer. The gene calls are TRBV7-9 and TRBJ2-5; TRBD2 matches at 7 bases. The CDR3 DNA is TGTGCCAGCAGCTTCGGGGGGGAGACCCAGTACTTC. Its translation: CASSFGGETQYF. Filled out from reference TRBV7-9 and TRBJ2-5, the complete variable domain reads DTGVSQNPRHKITKRGQNVTFRCDPISEHNRLYWYRQTLGQGPEFLTYFQNEAQLEKSRLLSDRFSAERPKGSFSTLEIQRTEQGDSAMYLCASSFGGETQYFGPGTRLLVL.